Below, 5 T cell receptor beta chains from the same sample are listed, as sequenced in a study of T cell responses to AZD1222 COVID-19 vaccine. This table comes from immunoSEQ multiplex PCR, and its TCRdb copy is limited to in-frame clones, with some not included. The sample lists roughly 77,000 clones, 90% occurring once. Material: peripheral blood, obtained on day 0 of AZD1222 vaccination. All receptors derive from an adult in good health.

This chain connects TRBV10-3 to TRBJ2-3, with 10 bases lining up with TRBD2. In germline, CDR1 is ENHRY, CDR2 SYGVKD. V was clipped by 6 bases and J by 0 bases; unmatched bases: 18. CDR3 size: 20 residues. The CDR3 coding sequence is TGTGCCATCAGGACCGGGACTAGCGAAGACCCTAAAATAAGCACAGATACGCAGTATTTT. Amino acids: CAIRTGTSEDPKISTDTQYF.

The V and J genes are TRBV28 and TRBJ2-7; perhaps TRBD1 as D (6 bases). The germline gives CDR1 MDHEN, CDR2 SYDVKM. V gave up 3 bases and J gave up 6 bases, with 15 bases separating them. This CDR3 has 14 amino acids. The CDR3 sequence is CASSFAQGRFEQYF. The CDR3 DNA is TGTGCCAGCAGTTTCGCTCAGGGGCGCTTCGAGCAGTACTTC.

This chain uses TRBV2 with TRBJ1-5; D might be TRBD1 (5 bases). The CDR3 spans 14 residues. Deletions cut 6 bases from V and 2 bases from J, with 11 bases between. CDR1 is SNHLY, CDR2 FYNNEI, per germline. CDR3 sequence: CASRFQGGNQPQHF. CDR3 sequence (DNA): TGTGCCAGCAGATTTCAGGGAGGCAATCAGCCCCAGCATTTT.

V gene TRBV7-9 combines with J gene TRBJ2-3, with a weak D call TRBD2 (5 bases). V dropped 7 bases and J dropped 5 bases, with 7 bases sitting between them. The CDR3 sequence is 11 residues long. CDR1 is SEHNR and CDR2 is FQNEAQ in the germline V gene (reference sequence). The CDR3 DNA follows: TGTGCCAGCAAGCGGTTAGATACGCAGTATTTT. It translates to CASKRLDTQYF.

The CDR3 nucleotides are TGTGCCAGTAAGGCTAGCGGGGGCACAGTGGCCGTACGACCGAACACCGGGGAGCTGTTTTTT. Amino acids: CASKASGGTVAVRPNTGELFF. The chain uses TRBV19 and TRBJ2-2; the match to TRBD2 covers 10 bases. CDR1 is LNHDA and CDR2 is SQIVND in the germline V gene (reference sequence). The CDR3 has 21 residues. V shed 7 bases and J 0 bases; nucleotides not matched to a gene: 20.